Listed here are 29 T cell receptor beta chains from one sample, sequenced in a study of long-term antiretroviral therapy in people with HIV (dated by TCRdb to the early 2020s). The immunoSEQ hsTCRB v3.0 assay was used at survey level resolution to sequence the TRB variable region. Held by TCRdb, this immuneACCESS table contains in-frame sequences only and omits some clones. Under half of the omission traces to an unresolved V gene where checked; the cause of the rest is unknown. In this sample the table shows 21,000 or so clones, around 87% of which occur a single time. The ten largest clones add up to less than 4% of the sample. The sequencing used unsorted PBMCs, collected 2.6 years after starting antiretroviral therapy. All receptors derive from a woman aged 45 to 65 with HIV.

This chain uses TRBV18 with TRBJ1-6, with D unclear. This CDR3 spans 13 amino acids. Germline V gene lookup returns CDR1 KGHSH and CDR2 LQKENI. With 3 bases removed from V and 9 bases from J, the gap between germline ends came to 9 bases. The DNA for the CDR3 is TGTGCCAGCTCACCCGGCATAACTTCACCCCTCCACTTT. Translation: CASSPGITSPLHF.

This clone came up once. V gene TRBV4-2 combines with J gene TRBJ2-6; the D is unclear. The V gene's germline CDR1 is LGHNA and CDR2 YNFKEQ. Trimming took 1 base from V and 2 from J, leaving 15 bases between them. This CDR3 spans 18 amino acids. The CDR3 DNA is TGTGCCAGCAGCCAAGGCACAGTGGTTACTCCTGGGGCCAACGTCCTGACTTTC. Its protein is CASSQGTVVTPGANVLTF.

The V and J genes are TRBV5-6 and TRBJ2-7, with D maybe TRBD2 (5 bases). The V and J ends lost 0 bases and 7 bases respectively, with 5 bases between them. CDR1 is SGHDT and CDR2 is YYEEEE in the germline V gene. CDR3 size: 11 residues. CDR3 bases: TGTGCCAGCAGCTTGGGGAGGGAGCAGTACTTC. It codes for CASSLGREQYF.

V is TRBV7-2 and J is TRBJ2-2, with a weak D call TRBD1 (5 bases). The germline gives CDR1 SGHTA, CDR2 FQGNSA. The CDR3 is made up of 14 amino acids. Trimming removed 7 bases at V and 2 bases at J, with 11 bases between. Written as DNA, the CDR3 is TGTGCCAGCAAAACAGGATTTAACACCGGGGAGCTGTTTTTT. It specifies CASKTGFNTGELFF.

The V and J genes are TRBV27 and TRBJ2-2; D unresolved. With 9 bases removed from V and 7 bases from J, the gap between germline ends came to 15 bases. The CDR3 spans 13 residues. The germline V gene encodes CDR1 MNHEY and CDR2 SMNVEV (reference sequence). The chain's CDR3 is CARGLRPGGELFF. DNA for the CDR3: TGTGCCAGGGGGTTAAGACCGGGCGGGGAGCTGTTTTTT.

V usage is TRBV7-6 and J usage is TRBJ2-7, with D perhaps matching TRBD1 (5 bases). V was cut by 0 bases and J by 3 bases, with 12 bases left in between. Germline V lookup: CDR1 SGHVS, CDR2 FNYEAQ. The CDR3 runs to 15 residues. In DNA, the CDR3 is TGTGCCAGCAGCTTAGCGAAAGACAGCCACTACGAGCAGTACTTC. Protein: CASSLAKDSHYEQYF.

The chain uses TRBV4-1 and TRBJ2-5; D remains unclear. Germline CDR1 and CDR2: MGHRA and YSYEKL. V was cut by 5 bases and J by 3 bases, with 10 bases left in between. The CDR3 runs 13 residues. The CDR3 DNA follows: TGCGCCAGCAGCTCAGGCCGGGAAGAGACCCAGTACTTC. Amino acid sequence: CASSSGREETQYF.

The V gene is TRBV18, the J gene TRBJ2-7; 7 bases align to TRBD2. V trimming: 2 bases; J trimming: 0 bases; junction bases outside the gene matches: 1. The CDR3 runs 14 residues. Germline-derived CDR1 and CDR2 are KGHSH and LQKENI. Written as DNA, the CDR3 is TGTGCCAGCTCACCAACGGGGGGCTCCTACGAGCAGTACTTC. Translated: CASSPTGGSYEQYF.

The V and J genes are TRBV7-9 and TRBJ2-3; D is unclear. From germline, CDR1 is SEHNR and CDR2 FQNEAQ (reference sequence). This CDR3 contains 12 residues. V dropped 5 bases and J dropped 3 bases, with 6 bases sitting between them. Here the CDR3 reads CASSPPTDTQYF. DNA for the CDR3: TGTGCCAGCAGCCCTCCAACAGATACGCAGTATTTT.

The J gene is TRBJ2-1, the V gene TRBV10-3, with 9 bases matching TRBD2. Germline CDR1 ENHRY, CDR2 SYGVKD. V trimming: 9 bases; J trimming: 6 bases; junction bases outside the gene matches: 9. The CDR3 has 14 residues. The CDR3, as DNA: TGTGCCATGGATTCCGGGACTAGCTCCAATGAGCAGTTCTTC. It yields the protein CAMDSGTSSNEQFF.

The table lists this clone with a count of one. V and J are TRBV6-6 and TRBJ1-3; TRBD1 matches 11 bases. CDR1 MNHNY and CDR2 SVGAGI come from the germline V gene (reference sequence). Trimming took 6 bases from V and 2 from J; bases not matched to a gene: 0. The CDR3 is 14 residues long. CDR3 sequence reads: CASRGQGAGNTIYF. The CDR3 region has the DNA TGTGCCAGCAGGGGACAGGGGGCTGGAAACACCATATATTTT.

V gene TRBV9 combines with J gene TRBJ1-1, with D unresolved. The germline gives CDR1 SGDLS, CDR2 YYNGEE. CDR3 length: 13 amino acids. V lost 6 bases and J 5 bases, leaving 14 bases between the germline ends. The CDR3: CASTPGSATEAFF. CDR3 bases: TGTGCCAGCACCCCGGGTTCGGCAACTGAAGCTTTCTTT. Complete variable domain (other parts from reference TRBV9 and TRBJ1-1): DSGVTQTPKHLITATGQRVTLRCSPRSGDLSVYWYQQSLDQGLQFLIQYYNGEERAKGNILERFSAQQFPDLHSELNLSSLELGDSALYFCASTPGSATEAFFGQGTRLTVV.

The chain uses TRBV7-8 and TRBJ2-7; D is tentatively TRBD1 or TRBD2 (5 bases each). There are 15 residues in the CDR3. Per germline, CDR1 SGHVS and CDR2 FQNEAQ. V was shortened by 1 base and J by 7 bases, with 17 bases between the two germline ends. Here the CDR3 reads CASSLEPAVGDEQYF. CDR3 nucleotide sequence: TGTGCCAGCAGCTTAGAGCCAGCGGTAGGGGATGAGCAGTACTTC.

This clone was picked up one time. The CDR3, as DNA: TGTGCCAGCAGCCCGGGGCGATTAGAGGACGAGCAGTACTTC. Translating gives CASSPGRLEDEQYF. This chain uses TRBV5-4 with TRBJ2-7, with D perhaps assigned TRBD1 or TRBD2 (5 bases each). This CDR3 comprises 14 residues. Trimming took off 4 bases at V and 5 bases at J, with 16 bases between the two ends. Germline CDR1 SGHNT, CDR2 YYREEE (reference sequence). Full variable domain (missing parts from reference TRBV5-4 and TRBJ2-7): ETGVTQSPTHLIKTRGQQVTLRCSSQSGHNTVSWYQQALGQGPQFIFQYYREEENGRGNFPPRFSGLQFPNYSSELNVNALELDDSALYLCASSPGRLEDEQYFGPGTRLTVT.

This clone has a single count. V usage is TRBV7-9 and J usage is TRBJ2-2, with D tentatively TRBD2 (7 bases). The V gene lost 3 bases and the J gene lost 3 bases, with 14 bases spanning the gap. The CDR3 is made up of 16 amino acids. CDR1 SEHNR and CDR2 FQNEAQ come from the germline V gene (reference sequence). The CDR3 nucleotides are TGTGCCAGCAGCTTTGTCGGGGGGCGCGACACCGGGGAGCTGTTTTTT. Translated, it gives CASSFVGGRDTGELFF.

The chain links TRBV5-6 to TRBJ1-4, with TRBD1 as a possible D gene (5 bases). This CDR3 comprises 14 residues. V was cut by 1 base and J by 4 bases, with 8 bases left in between. From germline, CDR1 is SGHDT and CDR2 YYEEEE. The CDR3 DNA sequence: TGTGCCAGCAGCTTGTGGGGGGGTAATGAAAAACTGTTTTTT. As protein: CASSLWGGNEKLFF.

CDR3 loop: CASSILAGGPGAKNIQYF. In DNA, the CDR3 is TGTGCCAGTAGTATTCTAGCGGGAGGGCCGGGAGCCAAAAACATTCAGTACTTC. This chain uses TRBV19 with TRBJ2-4; 12 positions agree with TRBD2. Trimming at V came to 3 bases and at J to 0 bases, leaving 6 bases not matched to a gene. The length of the CDR3 is 18 residues. Germline V lookup: CDR1 LNHDA, CDR2 SQIVND (reference sequence).

The chain's CDR3 is CASSLGPGQMTMKQFF. In DNA form, the CDR3 reads TGTGCCAGCAGCCTCGGACCGGGACAGATGACAATGAAGCAGTTCTTC. The chain couples TRBV7-9 to TRBJ2-1; 7 nucleotides line up with TRBD1. The V segment lost 5 bases and the J segment 11 bases; nucleotides outside the gene matches: 18. This CDR3 has 16 amino acids. Looked up from germline, CDR1 is SEHNR and CDR2 is FQNEAQ (reference sequence).

J is TRBJ2-3 and V is TRBV5-1; TRBD1 matches 9 bases. V gave up 4 bases and J gave up 3 bases; unmatched junction bases: 6. The CDR3 runs 15 residues. The germline V gene has CDR1 SGHRS and CDR2 YFSETQ. DNA for the CDR3: TGCGCCAGCAGCCCCGGGACAGGGTTGACAGATACGCAGTATTTT. It codes for CASSPGTGLTDTQYF.

The rearrangement links TRBV2 to TRBJ1-2; D may be TRBD1 (5 bases). The V gene lost 2 bases and the J gene lost 8 bases, with 24 bases spanning the gap. The V gene's germline CDR1 is SNHLY and CDR2 FYNNEI. This CDR3 spans 17 amino acids. The CDR3 DNA sequence: TGTGCCAGCAGTGAAAACCCCAAGGGGCAGGGCAATCGGGGCTACACCTTC. This gives the protein CASSENPKGQGNRGYTF. Combining the CDR3 with reference TRBV2 and TRBJ1-2 gives the whole variable domain EPEVTQTPSHQVTQMGQEVILRCVPISNHLYFYWYRQILGQKVEFLVSFYNNEISEKSEIFDDQFSVERPDGSNFTLKIRSTKLEDSAMYFCASSENPKGQGNRGYTFGSGTRLTVV.

The rearrangement uses TRBV2 and TRBJ2-7; D gene ambiguous. With 9 bases removed from V and 5 bases from J, the gap between germline ends came to 11 bases. Germline V gene lookup returns CDR1 SNHLY and CDR2 FYNNEI. CDR3 size: 11 residues. The CDR3 sequence: CARKLDDEQYF. The DNA for the CDR3 is TGTGCCAGAAAGCTCGACGACGAGCAGTACTTC.

The chain couples TRBV19 to TRBJ2-5, with D possibly being TRBD1 (5 bases). The germline V and J ends were trimmed by 2 bases and 4 bases, with 8 bases remaining between them. Germline CDR1 reads LNHDA; CDR2 reads SQIVND (reference sequence). There are 13 residues in the CDR3. CDR3 in amino acids: CASSITRGETQYF. In DNA form, the CDR3 reads TGTGCCAGTAGTATAACAAGGGGAGAGACCCAGTACTTC.

V usage is TRBV6-1 and J usage is TRBJ1-2; 7 bases agree with TRBD1. Looked up from germline, CDR1 is MNHNS and CDR2 is SASEGT. This CDR3 is 12 amino acids long. V dropped 6 bases and J dropped 7; count of bases not matched to a gene: 5. The CDR3 coding sequence is TGTGCCAGCAGGACAGGGTGGGTTGGCTACACCTTC. It translates to CASRTGWVGYTF.

The V gene is TRBV6-6, the J gene TRBJ2-1; unclear D gene. V was shortened by 0 bases and J by 4 bases, with 7 bases between the two germline ends. CDR1 MNHNY and CDR2 SVGAGI come from the germline V gene (reference sequence). CDR3 length equals 14 residues. This CDR3 reads CASSYSSVYNEQFF. The CDR3 bases are TGTGCCAGCAGTTACTCATCCGTTTACAATGAGCAGTTCTTC.

The chain is built from TRBV7-9 and TRBJ2-1, with TRBD2 identical over 9 bases. The CDR3 runs to 17 residues. J gave up 0 bases and V 5 bases, and 8 bases lay outside the gene matches. Germline assignment: CDR1 SEHNR and CDR2 FQNEAQ (reference sequence). This chain's CDR3 is CASSPRLAVSSYNEQFF. CDR3 coding DNA: TGTGCCAGCAGCCCCCGACTAGCGGTGAGCTCCTACAATGAGCAGTTCTTC. Filled out from reference TRBV7-9 and TRBJ2-1, the complete variable domain reads DTGVSQNPRHKITKRGQNVTFRCDPISEHNRLYWYRQTLGQGPEFLTYFQNEAQLEKSRLLSDRFSAERPKGSFSTLEIQRTEQGDSAMYLCASSPRLAVSSYNEQFFGPGTRLTVL.

The CDR3 DNA sequence: TGTGCCAGCAGCCCGTCCCGGGACATTTACAATGAGCAGTTCTTC. As protein: CASSPSRDIYNEQFF. This chain links TRBV7-2 with TRBJ2-1; D possibly corresponds to TRBD1 (6 bases). This CDR3 spans 15 amino acids. Germline assignment: CDR1 SGHTA and CDR2 FQGNSA. Deletions cut 5 bases from V and 4 bases from J, with 15 bases between.

This clone was detected only a few times. This chain links TRBV4-1 with TRBJ2-7; 10 positions agree with TRBD2. V shed 1 base, J shed 3 bases, and the junction held 6 bases outside the gene matches. Germline CDR1 is MGHRA and CDR2 is YSYEKL. The CDR3 has 16 residues. CDR3 sequence reads: CASSQVPGLASYEQYF. The CDR3 nucleotides are TGCGCCAGCAGCCAAGTGCCGGGACTAGCGAGCTACGAGCAGTACTTC.

V is TRBV28 and J is TRBJ1-2, with TRBD1 as a possible D gene (5 bases). In germline, CDR1 is MDHEN, CDR2 SYDVKM. CDR3 length: 14 residues. V shed 5 bases and J shed 1 base, with 11 bases lying between them. The CDR3 DNA is TGTGCCAGCAGTCGACAGAAGCGTAACTATGGCTACACCTTC. Protein: CASSRQKRNYGYTF.

The sample holds one count of this clone. The chain combines TRBV19 with TRBJ2-3; possibly TRBD2 for D (6 bases). Trimming left V 5 bases short and J 2 bases short, with 14 bases between. CDR3 size: 15 residues. Germline lookup yields CDR1 LNHDA and CDR2 SQIVND (reference sequence). The CDR3 sequence: CASSLRGSLTDTQYF. CDR3 in DNA: TGTGCCAGTAGTCTTCGGGGGTCCCTCACAGATACGCAGTATTTT. The full variable domain, rest sourced from reference TRBV19 and TRBJ2-3, is DGGITQSPKYLFRKEGQNVTLSCEQNLNHDAMYWYRQDPGQGLRLIYYSQIVNDFQKGDIAEGYSVSREKKESFPLTVTSAQKNPTAFYLCASSLRGSLTDTQYFGPGTRLTVL.